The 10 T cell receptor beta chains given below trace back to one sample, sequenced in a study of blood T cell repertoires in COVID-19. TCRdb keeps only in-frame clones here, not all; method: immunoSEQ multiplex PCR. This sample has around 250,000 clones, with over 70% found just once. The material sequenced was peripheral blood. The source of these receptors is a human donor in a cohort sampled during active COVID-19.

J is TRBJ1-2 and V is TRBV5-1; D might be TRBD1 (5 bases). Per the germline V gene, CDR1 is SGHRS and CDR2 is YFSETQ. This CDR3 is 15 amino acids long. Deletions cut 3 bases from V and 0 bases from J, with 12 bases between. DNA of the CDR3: TGCGCCAGCAGCTCCATAGGACAAACTAACTATGGCTACACCTTC. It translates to CASSSIGQTNYGYTF.

CDR3 bases: TGCGCCAGCAGCCAAGCCGGGGGGCAAGAGACCCAGTACTTC. Translated: CASSQAGGQETQYF. The chain links TRBV4-1 to TRBJ2-5; 7 bases line up with TRBD2. The V gene end was trimmed by 1 base and the J gene end by 2 bases; junction bases not matched to a gene: 1. Germline values: CDR1 MGHRA, CDR2 YSYEKL. This CDR3 has 14 amino acids.

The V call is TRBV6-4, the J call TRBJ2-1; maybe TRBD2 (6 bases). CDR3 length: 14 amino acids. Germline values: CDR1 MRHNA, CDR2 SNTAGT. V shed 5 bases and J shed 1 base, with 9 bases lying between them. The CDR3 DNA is TGTGCCAGCAGTCCCCGGGAGTCCTACAATGAGCAGTTCTTC. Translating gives CASSPRESYNEQFF.

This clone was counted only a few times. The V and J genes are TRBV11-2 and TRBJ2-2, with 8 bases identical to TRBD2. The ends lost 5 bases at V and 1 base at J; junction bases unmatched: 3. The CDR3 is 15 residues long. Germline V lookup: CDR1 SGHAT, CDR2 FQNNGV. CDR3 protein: CASSHREGNTGELFF. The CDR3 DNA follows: TGTGCCAGCAGCCACCGGGAGGGGAACACCGGGGAGCTGTTTTTT.

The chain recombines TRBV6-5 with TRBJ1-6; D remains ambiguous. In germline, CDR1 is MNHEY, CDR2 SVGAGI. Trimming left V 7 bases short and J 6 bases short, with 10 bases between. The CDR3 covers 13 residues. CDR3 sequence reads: CASKFRSNSPLHF. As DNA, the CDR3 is TGTGCCAGCAAATTCCGGAGTAATTCACCCCTCCACTTT.

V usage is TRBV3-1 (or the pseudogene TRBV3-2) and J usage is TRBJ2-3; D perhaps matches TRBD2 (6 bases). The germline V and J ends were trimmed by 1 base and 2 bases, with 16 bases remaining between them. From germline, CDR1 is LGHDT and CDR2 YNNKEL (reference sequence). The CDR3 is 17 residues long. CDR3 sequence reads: CASSQVWRGLITDTQYF. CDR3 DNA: TGTGCCAGCAGCCAAGTCTGGCGGGGCCTTATCACAGATACGCAGTATTTT.

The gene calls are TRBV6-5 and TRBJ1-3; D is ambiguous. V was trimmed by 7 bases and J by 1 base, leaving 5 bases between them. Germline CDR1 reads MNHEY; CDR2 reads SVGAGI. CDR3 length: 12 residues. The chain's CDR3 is CASTESGNTIYF. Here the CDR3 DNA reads TGTGCCAGCACGGAGTCTGGAAACACCATATATTTT.

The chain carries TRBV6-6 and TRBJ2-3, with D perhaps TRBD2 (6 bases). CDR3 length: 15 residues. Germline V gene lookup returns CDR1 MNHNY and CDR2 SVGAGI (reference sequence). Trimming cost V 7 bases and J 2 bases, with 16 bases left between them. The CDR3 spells CASTARGTSTDTQYF. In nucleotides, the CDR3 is TGTGCCAGCACCGCGCGGGGAACCTCCACAGATACGCAGTATTTT.

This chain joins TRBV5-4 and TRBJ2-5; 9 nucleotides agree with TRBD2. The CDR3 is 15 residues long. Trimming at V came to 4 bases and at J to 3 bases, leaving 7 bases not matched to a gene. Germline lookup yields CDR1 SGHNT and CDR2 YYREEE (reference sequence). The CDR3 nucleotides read TGTGCCAGCAGCGCACCGGGACTAGCTGAAGAGACCCAGTACTTC. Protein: CASSAPGLAEETQYF.

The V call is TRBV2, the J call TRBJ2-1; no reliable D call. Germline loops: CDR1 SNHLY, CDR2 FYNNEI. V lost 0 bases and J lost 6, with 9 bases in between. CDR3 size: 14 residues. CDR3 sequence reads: CASSEARLPNEQFF. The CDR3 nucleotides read TGTGCCAGCAGTGAAGCGCGTCTACCCAATGAGCAGTTCTTC.